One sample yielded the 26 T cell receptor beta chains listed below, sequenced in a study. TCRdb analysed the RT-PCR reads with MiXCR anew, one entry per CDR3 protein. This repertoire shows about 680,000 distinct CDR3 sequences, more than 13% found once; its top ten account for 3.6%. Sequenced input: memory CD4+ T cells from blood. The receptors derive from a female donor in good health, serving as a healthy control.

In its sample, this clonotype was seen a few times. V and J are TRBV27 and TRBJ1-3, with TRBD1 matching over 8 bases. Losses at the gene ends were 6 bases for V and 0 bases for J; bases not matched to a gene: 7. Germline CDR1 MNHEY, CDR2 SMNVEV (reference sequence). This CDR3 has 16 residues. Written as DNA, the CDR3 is TGTGCCAGCAGCCCTTGGACAGGGACCTCTGGAAACACCATATATTTT. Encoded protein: CASSPWTGTSGNTIYF.

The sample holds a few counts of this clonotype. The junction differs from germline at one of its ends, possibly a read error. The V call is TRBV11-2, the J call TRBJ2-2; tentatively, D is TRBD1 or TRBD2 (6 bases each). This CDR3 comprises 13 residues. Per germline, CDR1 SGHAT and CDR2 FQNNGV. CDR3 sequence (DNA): TGTGCCAGCAGCCGCGGGGACACCAGGGAGCTGTTTTTT. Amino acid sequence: CASSRGDTRELFF.

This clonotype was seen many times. The CDR3 DNA reads TGCAGTGCTAGGAATCCCCGGGGTGAAAAACTGTTTTTT. Encoded protein: CSARNPRGEKLFF. The J gene is TRBJ1-4, the V gene TRBV20-1, with D hard to call. V was pared by 3 bases and J by 7 bases, with 12 bases between. This CDR3 is 13 amino acids long. Germline V gene data show CDR1 as DFQATT and CDR2 as SNEGSKA (reference sequence).

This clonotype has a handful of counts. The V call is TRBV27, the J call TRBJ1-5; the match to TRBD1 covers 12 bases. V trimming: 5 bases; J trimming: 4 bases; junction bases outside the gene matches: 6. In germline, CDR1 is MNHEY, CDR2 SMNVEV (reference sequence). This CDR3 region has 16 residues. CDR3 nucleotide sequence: TGTGCCAGCAGTAGCCGGGACAGGGGGCCGAATCAGCCCCAGCATTTT. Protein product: CASSSRDRGPNQPQHF.

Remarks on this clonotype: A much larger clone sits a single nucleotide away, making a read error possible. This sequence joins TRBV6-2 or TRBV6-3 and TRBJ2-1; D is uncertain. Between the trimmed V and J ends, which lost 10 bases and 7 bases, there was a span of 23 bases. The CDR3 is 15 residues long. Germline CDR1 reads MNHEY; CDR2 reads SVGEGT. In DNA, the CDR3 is TGTGCCACATTGTCGACGGAAGGCCCCAGTAATGAGCAGTTCTTC. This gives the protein CATLSTEGPSNEQFF.

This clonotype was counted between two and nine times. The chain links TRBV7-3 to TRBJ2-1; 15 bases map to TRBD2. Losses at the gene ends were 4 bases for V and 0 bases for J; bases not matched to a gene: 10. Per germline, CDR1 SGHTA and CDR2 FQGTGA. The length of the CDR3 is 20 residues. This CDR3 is CASSSGTSGRSPSSYNEQFF. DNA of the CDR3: TGTGCCAGCAGCTCCGGGACTAGCGGGAGGTCGCCTAGCTCCTACAATGAGCAGTTCTTC.

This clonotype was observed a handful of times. The chain's CDR3 is CAVRTASGETQYF. The DNA of the CDR3 is TGTGCTGTCCGAACAGCCAGTGGGGAGACCCAGTACTTC. The chain is built from TRBV3-1 and TRBJ2-5; D not resolved. The germline gives CDR1 LGHDT, CDR2 YNNKEL (reference sequence). The CDR3 is made up of 13 amino acids.

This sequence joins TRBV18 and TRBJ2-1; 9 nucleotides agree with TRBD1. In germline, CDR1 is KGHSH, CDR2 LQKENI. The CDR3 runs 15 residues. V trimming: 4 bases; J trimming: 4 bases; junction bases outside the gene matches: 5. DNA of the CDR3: TGTGCCAGCTCACGAGGACAGGGGATATACAATGAGCAGTTCTTC. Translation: CASSRGQGIYNEQFF.

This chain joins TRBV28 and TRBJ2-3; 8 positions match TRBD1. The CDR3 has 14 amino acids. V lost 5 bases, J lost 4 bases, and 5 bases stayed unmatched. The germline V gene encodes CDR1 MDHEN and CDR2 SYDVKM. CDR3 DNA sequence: TGTGCCAGCAGTGGACAGGGTGGCCCAGATACGCAGTATTTT. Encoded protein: CASSGQGGPDTQYF.

Written as DNA, the CDR3 is TGCAGTGCTAGGTTGGGGAGCGGGGCATACCAAGAGACCCAGTACTTC. This translates into CSARLGSGAYQETQYF. The chain recombines TRBV20-1 with TRBJ2-5, with 7 nucleotides matching TRBD2. The CDR3 covers 16 residues. J lost 0 bases, V lost 3 bases, and 10 bases had no gene match. Germline values: CDR1 DFQATT, CDR2 SNEGSKA (reference sequence).

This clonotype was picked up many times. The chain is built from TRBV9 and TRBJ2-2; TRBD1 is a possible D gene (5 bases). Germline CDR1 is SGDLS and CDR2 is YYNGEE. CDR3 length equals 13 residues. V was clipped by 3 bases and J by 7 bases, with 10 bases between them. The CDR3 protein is CASSGSGIGELFF. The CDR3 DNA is TGTGCCAGCAGCGGGTCAGGGATCGGGGAGCTGTTTTTT.

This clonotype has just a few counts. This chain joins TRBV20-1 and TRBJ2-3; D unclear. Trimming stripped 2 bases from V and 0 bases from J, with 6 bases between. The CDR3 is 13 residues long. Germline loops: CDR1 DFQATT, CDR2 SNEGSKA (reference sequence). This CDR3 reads CSARPGSTDTQYF. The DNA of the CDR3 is TGCAGTGCTAGACCCGGGAGCACAGATACGCAGTATTTT.

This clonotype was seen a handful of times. The CDR3 is CASSLYAQPEGTQYF. The CDR3 nucleotides are TGTGCCAGCAGCTTATACGCCCAACCGGAAGGGACCCAGTACTTC. This chain links TRBV7-8 with TRBJ2-5; D is ambiguous. V was trimmed by 2 bases and J by 7 bases, leaving 17 bases between them. Germline loops: CDR1 SGHVS, CDR2 FQNEAQ. The CDR3 runs 15 residues.

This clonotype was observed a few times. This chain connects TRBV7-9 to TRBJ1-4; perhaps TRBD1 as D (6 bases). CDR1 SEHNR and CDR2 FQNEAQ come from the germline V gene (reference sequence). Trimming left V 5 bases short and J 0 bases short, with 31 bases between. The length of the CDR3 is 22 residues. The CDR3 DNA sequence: TGTGCCAGCAGCCCCTTACCTCACCCAGGGGTCTCCATACCTTCAACTAATGAAAAACTGTTTTTT. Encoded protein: CASSPLPHPGVSIPSTNEKLFF.

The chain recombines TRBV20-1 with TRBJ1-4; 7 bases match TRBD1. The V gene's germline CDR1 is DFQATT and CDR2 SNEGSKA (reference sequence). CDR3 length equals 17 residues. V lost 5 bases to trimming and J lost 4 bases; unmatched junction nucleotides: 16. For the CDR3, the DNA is TGCAGTGCTGACGTACTCAGGGGGACGAGCTTTAATGAAAAACTGTTTTTT. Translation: CSADVLRGTSFNEKLFF.

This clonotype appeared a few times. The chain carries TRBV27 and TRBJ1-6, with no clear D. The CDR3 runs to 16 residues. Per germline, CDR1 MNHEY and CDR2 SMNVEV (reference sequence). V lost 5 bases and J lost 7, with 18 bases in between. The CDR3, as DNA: TGTGCCAGCAGTAGGCCCCGACCCAGCCTCAATTCACCCCTCCACTTT. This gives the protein CASSRPRPSLNSPLHF.

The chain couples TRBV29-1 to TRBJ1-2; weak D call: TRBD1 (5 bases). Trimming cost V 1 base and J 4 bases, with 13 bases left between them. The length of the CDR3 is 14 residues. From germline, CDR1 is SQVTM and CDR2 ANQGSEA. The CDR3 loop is CSVEALSGTYGYTF. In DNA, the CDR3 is TGCAGCGTTGAAGCCCTCTCGGGGACCTATGGCTACACCTTC.

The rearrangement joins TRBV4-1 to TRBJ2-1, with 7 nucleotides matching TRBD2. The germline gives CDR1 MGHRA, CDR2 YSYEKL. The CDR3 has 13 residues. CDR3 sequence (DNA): TGCGCGTCCGCCGTGCGGGAGTACAATGAGCAGTTCTTC. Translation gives CASAVREYNEQFF.

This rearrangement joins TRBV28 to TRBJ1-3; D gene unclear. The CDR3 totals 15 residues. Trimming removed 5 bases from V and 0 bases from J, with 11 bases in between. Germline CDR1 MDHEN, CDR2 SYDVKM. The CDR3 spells CASSLFTLSGNTIYF. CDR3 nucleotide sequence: TGTGCCAGCAGTCTATTTACCCTCTCTGGAAACACCATATATTTT.

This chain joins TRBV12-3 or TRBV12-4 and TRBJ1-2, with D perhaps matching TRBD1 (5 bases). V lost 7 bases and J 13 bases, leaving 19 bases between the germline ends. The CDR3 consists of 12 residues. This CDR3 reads CASTKDSLYPTF. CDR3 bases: TGTGCCAGCACCAAAGACAGCCTTTATCCCACCTTC.

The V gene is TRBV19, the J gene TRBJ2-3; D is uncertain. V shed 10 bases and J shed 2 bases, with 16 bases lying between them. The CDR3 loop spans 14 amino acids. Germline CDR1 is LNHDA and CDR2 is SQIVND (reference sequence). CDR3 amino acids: CATQSLTNTDTQYF. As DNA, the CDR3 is TGTGCCACCCAGAGCCTTACCAACACAGATACGCAGTATTTT.

In DNA, the CDR3 is TGTGCCAGCGTGAGCCAAGCCCCGGGAGTAAATGAGCAGTTCTTC. It specifies CASVSQAPGVNEQFF. This chain links TRBV2 with TRBJ2-1; D is perhaps TRBD2 (6 bases). This CDR3 is built from 15 residues. V was trimmed by 8 bases and J by 7 bases, leaving 21 bases between them. Germline CDR1 is SNHLY and CDR2 is FYNNEI.

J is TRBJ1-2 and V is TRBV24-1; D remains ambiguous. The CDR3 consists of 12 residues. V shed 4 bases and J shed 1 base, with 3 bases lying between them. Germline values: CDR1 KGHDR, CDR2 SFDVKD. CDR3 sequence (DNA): TGTGCCACCAGTGACAATAACTATGGCTACACCTTC. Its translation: CATSDNNYGYTF.

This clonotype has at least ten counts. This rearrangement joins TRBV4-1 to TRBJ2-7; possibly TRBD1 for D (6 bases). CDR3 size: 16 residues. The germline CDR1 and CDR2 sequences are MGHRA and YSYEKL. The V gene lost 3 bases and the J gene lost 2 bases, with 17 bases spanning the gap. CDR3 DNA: TGCGCCAGCAGCCACGTCCTACAGGGTGTTCCCTACGAGCAGTACTTC. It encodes CASSHVLQGVPYEQYF.

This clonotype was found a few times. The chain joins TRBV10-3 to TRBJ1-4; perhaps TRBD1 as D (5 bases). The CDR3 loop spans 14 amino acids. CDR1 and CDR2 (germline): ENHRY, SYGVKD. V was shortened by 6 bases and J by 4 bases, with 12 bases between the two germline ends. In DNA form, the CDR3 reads TGTGCCATCAGAGGGGCCTCTCTTAATGAAAAACTGTTTTTT. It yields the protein CAIRGASLNEKLFF.

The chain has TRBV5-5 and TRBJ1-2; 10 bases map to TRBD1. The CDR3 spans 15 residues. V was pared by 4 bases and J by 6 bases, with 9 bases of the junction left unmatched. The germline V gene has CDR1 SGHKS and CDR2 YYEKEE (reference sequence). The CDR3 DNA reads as TGTGCCAGCAGCCGGACAGGGGGAAGCTTGGATGGCTACACCTTC. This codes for CASSRTGGSLDGYTF.